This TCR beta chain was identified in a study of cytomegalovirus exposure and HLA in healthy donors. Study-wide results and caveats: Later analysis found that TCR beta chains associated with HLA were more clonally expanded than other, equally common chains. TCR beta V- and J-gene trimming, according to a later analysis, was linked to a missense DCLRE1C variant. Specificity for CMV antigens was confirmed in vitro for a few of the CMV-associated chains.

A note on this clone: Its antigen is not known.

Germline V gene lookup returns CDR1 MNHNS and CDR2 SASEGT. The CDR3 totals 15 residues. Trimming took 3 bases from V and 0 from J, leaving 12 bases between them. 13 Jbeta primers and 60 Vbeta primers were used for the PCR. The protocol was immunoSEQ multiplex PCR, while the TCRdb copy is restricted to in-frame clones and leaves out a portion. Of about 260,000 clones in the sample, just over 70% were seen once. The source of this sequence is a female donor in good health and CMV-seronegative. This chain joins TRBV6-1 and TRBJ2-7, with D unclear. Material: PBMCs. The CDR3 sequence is CASSDWQVISYEQYF. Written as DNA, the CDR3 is TGTGCCAGCAGTGATTGGCAGGTGATCTCCTACGAGCAGTACTTC.